Shown below are 21 T cell receptor beta chains from a single sample sequenced in a study of OX40 agonist ivuxolimab in advanced cancers. Clones were sequenced by immunoSEQ multiplex PCR, and TCRdb holds only the in-frame ones, with some missing. The sample lists approximately 58,000 clones; approximately 86% were seen once. Sequenced material: CD4+ or CD8+ T cells sorted from blood, taken in a trial of the OX40 agonist ivuxolimab. The receptor set was obtained from an adult with an advanced solid tumor such as melanoma, head and neck, liver or kidney cancer.

This sequence joins TRBV27 and TRBJ1-4; D may be TRBD1 (5 bases). In germline, CDR1 is MNHEY, CDR2 SMNVEV (reference sequence). Trimming shortened V by 1 base and J by 3 bases, and 9 bases separated the two germline ends. The CDR3 loop spans 15 amino acids. The DNA for the CDR3 is TGTGCCAGCAGTTTATGGTCCAGGGCTAATGAAAAACTGTTTTTT. It codes for CASSLWSRANEKLFF.

The V and J genes are TRBV19 and TRBJ1-1; D possibly corresponds to TRBD1 (5 bases). The ends were cut back, 5 bases at V and 2 bases at J, with 12 bases in the middle. CDR3 length equals 14 residues. CDR1 and CDR2 from the germline V gene are LNHDA and SQIVND (reference sequence). The CDR3 spells CASSLDSINTEAFF. As DNA, the CDR3 is TGTGCCAGTAGTCTCGACAGCATTAACACTGAAGCTTTCTTT.

The J gene is TRBJ1-1, the V gene TRBV7-3; D possibly corresponds to TRBD1 (5 bases). The CDR3 totals 14 residues. The germline V and J ends were trimmed by 5 bases and 0 bases, with 10 bases remaining between them. Germline V lookup: CDR1 SGHTA, CDR2 FQGTGA. The CDR3 DNA reads TGTGCCAGCAGCCCGGGACTTCTGAACACTGAAGCTTTCTTT. As protein: CASSPGLLNTEAFF.

The rearrangement links TRBV7-9 to TRBJ1-2; maybe TRBD1 (6 bases). There are 14 residues in the CDR3. V dropped 1 base and J dropped 6 bases, with 12 bases sitting between them. From germline, CDR1 is SEHNR and CDR2 FQNEAQ (reference sequence). In DNA, the CDR3 is TGTGCCAGCAGCTTAGGGGCAGGGGCCGATGGCTACACCTTC. Protein product: CASSLGAGADGYTF.

This chain connects TRBV29-1 to TRBJ1-5, with TRBD1 matching 8 bases. Germline V CDR1 and CDR2: SQVTM, ANQGSEA. This CDR3 is built from 13 residues. V lost 7 bases, J lost 0 bases, and 2 bases stayed unmatched. The CDR3 spells CSAQGASNQPQHF. The CDR3, as DNA: TGCAGCGCGCAGGGGGCTAGCAATCAGCCCCAGCATTTT.

The chain has TRBV2 and TRBJ1-2, with 8 positions matching TRBD1. The CDR3 contains 20 residues. The germline V gene has CDR1 SNHLY and CDR2 FYNNEI. J was trimmed by 4 bases and V by 6 bases; bases with no gene match: 25. CDR3 coding DNA: TGTGCCAGCAGCACCGGACAGGGAAGCGCGGGGGCCAACTCTTTCTATGGCTACACCTTC. Translation gives CASSTGQGSAGANSFYGYTF. The entire variable domain, with the rest obtained from reference TRBV2 and TRBJ1-2, is as follows: EPEVTQTPSHQVTQMGQEVILRCVPISNHLYFYWYRQILGQKVEFLVSFYNNEISEKSEIFDDQFSVERPDGSNFTLKIRSTKLEDSAMYFCASSTGQGSAGANSFYGYTFGSGTRLTVV.

The V gene is TRBV7-8, the J gene TRBJ1-3, with D maybe TRBD1 (6 bases). The germline gives CDR1 SGHVS, CDR2 FQNEAQ. This CDR3 spans 17 amino acids. V was pared by 0 bases and J by 1 base, with 13 bases between. The chain's CDR3 is CASSLAPQRGSGNTIYF. CDR3 DNA sequence: TGTGCCAGCAGCTTAGCACCTCAGAGGGGGTCTGGAAACACCATATATTTT.

The chain joins TRBV5-6 to TRBJ2-7, with TRBD2 matching over 8 bases. This CDR3 comprises 18 residues. V dropped 0 bases and J dropped 0; count of bases not matched to a gene: 11. The germline V gene has CDR1 SGHDT and CDR2 YYEEEE. This CDR3 is CASSLGVGLAGYSYEQYF. CDR3 nucleotide sequence: TGTGCCAGCAGCTTGGGCGTAGGGCTAGCGGGTTACTCCTACGAGCAGTACTTC. Together with reference TRBV5-6 and TRBJ2-7, the CDR3 gives the full variable domain: DAGVTQSPTHLIKTRGQQVTLRCSPKSGHDTVSWYQQALGQGPQFIFQYYEEEERQRGNFPDRFSGHQFPNYSSELNVNALLLGDSALYLCASSLGVGLAGYSYEQYFGPGTRLTVT.

The chain recombines TRBV7-6 with TRBJ1-4; TRBD1 aligns across 9 bases. The germline V gene encodes CDR1 SGHVS and CDR2 FNYEAQ. After removal of 4 bases from V and 7 bases from J, the junction contained 7 bases not matched to a gene. This CDR3 is built from 15 residues. This CDR3 is CASSSTGGRSEKLFF. CDR3 nucleotides: TGTGCCAGCAGCTCTACAGGGGGCCGAAGTGAAAAACTGTTTTTT.

The chain recombines TRBV23-1 with TRBJ2-3; D could derive from TRBD1 or TRBD2 (5 bases each). TRBV23-1 is identified as an open reading frame with a role that is uncertain. There are 11 residues in the CDR3. V dropped 3 bases and J dropped 14 bases, with 12 bases sitting between them. The chain's CDR3 is CASSQFLGPYF. CDR3 DNA: TGCGCCAGCAGTCAGTTCTTGGGACCGTATTTT.

The chain combines TRBV30 with TRBJ1-6, with D possibly TRBD1 on 6 matching bases. This CDR3 region has 15 residues. Looked up from germline, CDR1 is GTSNPN and CDR2 is SVGIG (reference sequence). V lost 5 bases to trimming and J lost 5 bases, with 16 bases between them. CDR3 sequence: CAWEQGQNNNSPLHF. CDR3 bases: TGTGCCTGGGAACAGGGCCAGAACAATAATTCACCCCTCCACTTT. The full variable domain, with the rest looked up from reference TRBV30 and TRBJ1-6, is SQTIHQWPATLVQPVGSPLSLECTVEGTSNPNLYWYRQAAGRGLQLLFYSVGIGQISSEVPQNLSASRPQDRQFILSSKKLLLSDSGFYLCAWEQGQNNNSPLHFGNGTRLTVT.

This sequence joins TRBV14 and TRBJ2-7; 7 bases are shared with TRBD1. The CDR3 runs 14 residues. Germline loops: CDR1 SGHDN, CDR2 FVKESK. J lost 5 bases, V lost 2 bases, and 6 bases had no gene match. The CDR3 DNA reads as TGTGCCAGCAGCCAAACACAGGGGCCCAACGAGCAGTACTTC. Its translation is CASSQTQGPNEQYF.

This clone was counted once. The J gene is TRBJ1-5, the V gene TRBV19; D remains ambiguous. V gave up 0 bases and J gave up 0 bases, with 6 bases separating them. Germline CDR1 LNHDA, CDR2 SQIVND (reference sequence). This CDR3 is 15 amino acids long. CDR3 protein: CASSIEGSSNQPQHF. CDR3 DNA: TGTGCCAGTAGTATAGAGGGCAGTAGCAATCAGCCCCAGCATTTT. Looking up the rest from reference TRBV19 and TRBJ1-5 gives the full variable domain: DGGITQSPKYLFRKEGQNVTLSCEQNLNHDAMYWYRQDPGQGLRLIYYSQIVNDFQKGDIAEGYSVSREKKESFPLTVTSAQKNPTAFYLCASSIEGSSNQPQHFGDGTRLSIL.

V gene TRBV11-2 combines with J gene TRBJ1-1; D possibly corresponds to TRBD1 (6 bases). Germline values: CDR1 SGHAT, CDR2 FQNNGV. V was clipped by 5 bases and J by 1 base, with 11 bases between them. CDR3 length equals 14 residues. CDR3 in DNA: TGTGCCAGCAGCCTGGGACACAAGAACACTGAAGCTTTCTTT. This sequence encodes CASSLGHKNTEAFF.

The rearrangement links TRBV5-4 to TRBJ1-1, with TRBD1 as a possible D gene (5 bases). The CDR3 has 15 amino acids. Germline assignment: CDR1 SGHNT and CDR2 YYREEE (reference sequence). The ends were cut back, 5 bases at V and 0 bases at J, with 14 bases in the middle. CDR3: CASRGPGILNTEAFF. CDR3 DNA: TGTGCCAGCAGGGGGCCAGGGATCTTGAACACTGAAGCTTTCTTT.

V and J are TRBV19 and TRBJ2-3; D ambiguous. Trimming removed 6 bases from V and 2 bases from J, with 9 bases in between. CDR1 and CDR2 (germline): LNHDA, SQIVND (reference sequence). The CDR3 consists of 13 residues. The CDR3 protein is CASRKGPTDTQYF. CDR3 bases: TGTGCCAGTAGAAAAGGACCCACAGATACGCAGTATTTT.

The chain couples TRBV6-6 to TRBJ2-2, with 8 nucleotides matching TRBD1. The CDR3 spans 15 residues. Germline V CDR1 and CDR2: MNHNY, SVGAGI (reference sequence). V dropped 2 bases and J dropped 7; count of bases not matched to a gene: 6. The CDR3 here is CASSYGQGAGGELFF. DNA of the CDR3: TGTGCCAGCAGTTACGGGCAGGGGGCTGGCGGGGAGCTGTTTTTT.

The rearrangement joins TRBV5-4 to TRBJ2-1, with 8 bases aligning to TRBD2. The length of the CDR3 is 13 residues. V was clipped by 7 bases and J by 4 bases; unmatched bases: 4. CDR1 is SGHNT, CDR2 YYREEE, per germline (reference sequence). In DNA form, the CDR3 reads TGTGCCAGCCGGGGGGGCACTTACAATGAGCAGTTCTTC. Translating it yields CASRGGTYNEQFF.

The chain carries TRBV2 and TRBJ2-5; a possible D gene is TRBD1 (5 bases). The V end lost 3 bases, the J end lost 3 bases, and 5 bases lay between the germline ends. Germline-derived CDR1 and CDR2 are SNHLY and FYNNEI. This CDR3 is 12 amino acids long. CDR3 sequence reads: CASSETEETQYF. The CDR3 DNA is TGTGCCAGCAGTGAGACAGAAGAGACCCAGTACTTC. The variable domain in full, completed from reference TRBV2 and TRBJ2-5, reads EPEVTQTPSHQVTQMGQEVILRCVPISNHLYFYWYRQILGQKVEFLVSFYNNEISEKSEIFDDQFSVERPDGSNFTLKIRSTKLEDSAMYFCASSETEETQYFGPGTRLLVL.

V is TRBV12-5 and J is TRBJ2-7; D possibly corresponds to TRBD1 (5 bases). V lost 1 base to trimming and J lost 0 bases, with 7 bases between them. The CDR3 runs 14 residues. Germline values: CDR1 LGHNT, CDR2 FRNRAP. The CDR3 reads CASGLGQFSYEQYF. As DNA, the CDR3 is TGTGCTAGTGGTTTGGGACAGTTCTCCTACGAGCAGTACTTC.

This chain connects TRBV28 to TRBJ1-4; no definite D call. CDR3 length: 15 residues. Per the germline V gene, CDR1 is MDHEN and CDR2 is SYDVKM. Trimming stripped 5 bases from V and 6 bases from J, with 16 bases between. The DNA of the CDR3 is TGTGCCAGCAGTCCCCTTAGGGTTACGGATGAAAAACTGTTTTTT. Its translation: CASSPLRVTDEKLFF.